The 18 T cell receptor beta chains below were found in one sample sequenced in a study of read filtering for tumor transcriptome and immune sequencing. The library was built from around 380 ng RNA with molecular barcoded adaptors for alpha/delta and beta/gamma chains. Using its own MiXCR run on the reads, TCRdb lists one record per CDR3 protein. This sample carries approximately 58,000 distinct CDR3 sequences, 10% to 15% of them seen once, and the ten largest clones take roughly 17%. Sequencing input: a population of CD138-negative cells sorted from bone marrow. The receptors stem from a donor at least 40 years old with multiple myeloma.

Comment on this clonotype: This clone may be a read error of a much larger clone one base away. The genes are TRBV20-1 and TRBJ2-1, with D possibly TRBD1 on 6 matching bases. With 6 bases removed from V and 10 bases from J, the gap between germline ends came to 22 bases. The germline CDR1 and CDR2 sequences are DFQATT and SNEGSKA (reference sequence). The CDR3 covers 14 residues. In DNA form, the CDR3 reads TGCAGTGCCGGCGGCGGACAGAGAACCTACGAGCAGTTCTTC. It is translated as CSAGGGQRTYEQFF.

This clonotype was found a few times. The chain joins TRBV12-3 or TRBV12-4 to TRBJ2-6; a weak D match, TRBD2 (5 bases). Between the trimmed V and J ends, which lost 3 bases and 3 bases, there was a span of 6 bases. The CDR3 runs to 14 residues. The CDR3 loop is CASSFGVGANVLTF. The DNA for the CDR3 is TGTGCCAGCAGTTTCGGGGTTGGGGCCAACGTCCTGACTTTC.

This clonotype was found many times. V usage is TRBV5-4 and J usage is TRBJ2-1; no clear D. V was pared by 3 bases and J by 4 bases, with 8 bases between. CDR3 length: 13 amino acids. The V gene's germline CDR1 is SGHNT and CDR2 YYREEE (reference sequence). CDR3 sequence: CASSSTRYNEQFF. Written as DNA, the CDR3 is TGTGCCAGCAGCTCCACGAGATACAATGAGCAGTTCTTC. The variable domain in full, with the rest retrieved from reference TRBV5-4 and TRBJ2-1, is ETGVTQSPTHLIKTRGQQVTLRCSSQSGHNTVSWYQQALGQGPQFIFQYYREEENGRGNFPPRFSGLQFPNYSSELNVNALELDDSALYLCASSSTRYNEQFFGPGTRLTVL.

V usage is TRBV11-2 and J usage is TRBJ2-3; no clear D. Germline values: CDR1 SGHAT, CDR2 FQNNGV. V shed 7 bases and J shed 2 bases, with 4 bases lying between them. This CDR3 spans 11 amino acids. CDR3 region: CASTVTDTQYF. The CDR3 nucleotides read TGTGCCAGCACCGTCACAGATACGCAGTATTTT.

There are a few counts of this clonotype. Compared with germline, one end of the junction differs, possibly owing to a read error. The chain has TRBV4-1 and TRBJ1-5; no firm D call. The CDR3 is 16 amino acids. CDR1 and CDR2 (germline): MGHRA, YSYEKL. The CDR3 nucleotides read TGCGCCCGCAGCCCCGCACTGGGTGAAAAGTATCAGCCCCAGCATTTT. Protein product: CARSPALGEKYQPQHF.

As for this clonotype: A much larger clone differs by one base, so this may be a read error. The CDR3 sequence is CAGSSSYTDTQYF. The CDR3 DNA reads as TGTGCCGGCAGCTCTTCTTACACAGATACGCAGTATTTT. V gene TRBV7-2 combines with J gene TRBJ2-3; D gene ambiguous. Germline assignment: CDR1 SGHTA and CDR2 FQGNSA. The CDR3 has 13 residues. The whole variable domain, remainder taken from reference TRBV7-2 and TRBJ2-3, is GAGVSQSPSNKVTEKGKDVELRCDPISGHTALYWYRQSLGQGLEFLIYFQGNSAPDKSGLPSDRFSAERTGGSVSTLTIQRTQQEDSAVYLCAGSSSYTDTQYFGPGTRLTVL.

The sample holds many counts of this clonotype. V is TRBV18 and J is TRBJ2-6, with D possibly matching TRBD1 (6 bases). This CDR3 has 18 residues. Trimming shortened V by 1 base and J by 2 bases, and 15 bases separated the two germline ends. In germline, CDR1 is KGHSH, CDR2 LQKENI. CDR3 nucleotide sequence: TGTGCCAGCTCACCACGTAGTTCCCGGACAGCTGGGGCCAACGTCCTGACTTTC. Protein: CASSPRSSRTAGANVLTF.

J is TRBJ2-4 and V is TRBV4-1, with a tentative D call TRBD1 (6 bases). CDR1 is MGHRA, CDR2 YSYEKL, per germline. The CDR3 loop spans 15 amino acids. The V gene lost 0 bases and the J gene lost 4 bases, with 10 bases spanning the gap. The DNA of the CDR3 is TGCGCCAGCAGCCAAGAGGTCACAGGGAAAAACATTCAGTACTTC. It yields the protein CASSQEVTGKNIQYF.

This clonotype was observed many times. The chain recombines TRBV7-9 with TRBJ2-1, with a weak D call TRBD2 (5 bases). This CDR3 comprises 15 residues. Germline-derived CDR1 and CDR2 are SEHNR and FQNEAQ (reference sequence). With 5 bases removed from V and 7 bases from J, the gap between germline ends came to 18 bases. Here the CDR3 DNA reads TGTGCCAGCAGCCCGAAACTGCGGGTTGGGAATGAGCAGTTCTTC. Translated, it gives CASSPKLRVGNEQFF.

Of note for this clonotype: A read error is possible here, since a much larger clone lies one base away. V is TRBV6-2 or TRBV6-3 and J is TRBJ1-4; D gene unclear. Per the germline V gene, CDR1 is MNHEY and CDR2 is SVGEGT. The CDR3 is 12 residues long. CDR3 in DNA: TGTGCCAGCGGTTACCGGAGGGAAAAACTGTTTTTT. This translates into CASGYRREKLFF.

This clonotype has more than one count but fewer than ten. With a much larger clone just one base away, this may be a read error. The chain joins TRBV7-8 to TRBJ1-1, with D hard to call. The V gene's germline CDR1 is SGHVS and CDR2 FQNEAQ. This CDR3 is 14 amino acids long. Written as DNA, the CDR3 is TGTACCAGCAGACGGACGGAGATGAACACTGAAGCTTTCTTT. Its protein is CTSRRTEMNTEAFF.

This clonotype occurred many times. The J gene is TRBJ2-1, the V gene TRBV7-3; 12 nucleotides match TRBD1. CDR1 is SGHTA and CDR2 is FQGTGA in the germline V gene. The V gene end was trimmed by 5 bases and the J gene end by 10 bases; junction bases not matched to a gene: 12. CDR3 length: 16 amino acids. CDR3 DNA sequence: TGTGCCAGCAGCCCACTTCCGGGACAGGGGGCCCAAGAGCAGTTCTTC. This gives the protein CASSPLPGQGAQEQFF.

Worth noting for this clonotype: It may be a read error: a sequence one base away is much more abundant. Without the conserved terminal phenylalanine or tryptophan, this CDR3 likely stems from a read error. Written as DNA, the CDR3 is TGTGCCAGCAGCCGAGCCGGACAGGGTGCCTACGAGCAGTACCTC. Amino acids: CASSRAGQGAYEQYL. The chain recombines TRBV7-9 with TRBJ2-7, with 8 positions matching TRBD1. CDR1 and CDR2 (germline): SEHNR, FQNEAQ (reference sequence). With 5 bases clipped from V and 2 bases from J, the junction kept 8 bases outside the gene matches. The CDR3 totals 15 residues.

This clonotype was recorded a few times. The CDR3 ends on some other residue instead of the conserved phenylalanine or tryptophan, so this is likely a read error. The chain employs TRBV20-1 and TRBJ2-7; D is unresolved. CDR3 size: 14 residues. V was trimmed by 0 bases and J by 3 bases, leaving 12 bases between them. The germline CDR1 and CDR2 sequences are DFQATT and SNEGSKA (reference sequence). The CDR3 bases are TGCAGTGCTAGAGATCCCCCACAACGCTACGAGCAGTACCTC. It yields the protein CSARDPPQRYEQYL.

This clonotype was found a few times. The chain combines TRBV7-2 with TRBJ2-5; D is undetermined. V lost 5 bases, J lost 5 bases, and 12 bases lay in between. Germline CDR1 SGHTA, CDR2 FQGNSA. The CDR3 totals 13 residues. CDR3 loop: CASSPRPEETQYF. CDR3 in DNA: TGTGCCAGCAGCCCCCGGCCGGAGGAGACCCAGTACTTC. The full variable domain, completed using reference TRBV7-2 and TRBJ2-5, is GAGVSQSPSNKVTEKGKDVELRCDPISGHTALYWYRQSLGQGLEFLIYFQGNSAPDKSGLPSDRFSAERTGGSVSTLTIQRTQQEDSAVYLCASSPRPEETQYFGPGTRLLVL.

The V gene is TRBV9, the J gene TRBJ2-5, with 8 bases that match TRBD2. V lost 0 bases, J lost 3 bases, and 4 bases stayed unmatched. CDR3 length equals 15 residues. Germline V gene sequence: CDR1 SGDLS, CDR2 YYNGEE. This CDR3 is CASSVGGGREETQYF. For the CDR3, the DNA is TGTGCCAGCAGCGTAGGCGGGGGGCGGGAAGAGACCCAGTACTTC.

Many counts were recorded for this clonotype. CDR3 residues: CSTLGASSGANVLTF. DNA of the CDR3: TGCAGTACCTTGGGGGCTTCCTCTGGGGCCAACGTCCTGACTTTC. V and J are TRBV20-1 and TRBJ2-6; tentative D call: TRBD1 (6 bases). Germline V gives CDR1 DFQATT, CDR2 SNEGSKA (reference sequence). The length of the CDR3 is 15 residues. V lost 8 bases to trimming and J lost 0 bases, with 14 bases between them.

This clonotype was seen at least ten times. The chain carries TRBV29-1 and TRBJ2-2; D gene ambiguous. Germline CDR1 is SQVTM and CDR2 is ANQGSEA. CDR3 size: 19 residues. V was clipped by 1 base and J by 0 bases, with 21 bases between them. In nucleotides, the CDR3 is TGCAGCGTTGAAGGGGTGAGAGTTGAAATTGGGCCGAACACCGGGGAGCTGTTTTTT. This sequence encodes CSVEGVRVEIGPNTGELFF.